The subject of this entry is one TCR beta chain. Its antigen is still unknown. One end of the junction fails to match germline, which may point to a read error. This CDR3 is also generated by other DNA sequences in the sample. This CDR3 is 15 amino acids long. Germline values: CDR1 SEHNR, CDR2 FQNEAQ (reference sequence). This specimen comes from a study of cytomegalovirus exposure and HLA in healthy donors. Study-wide points: Across donors, most TCRs were seen rarely, yet some public ones were widespread. Later analysis identified 16,951 TCR beta sequences associated with HLA alleles, using a false discovery rate threshold of 0.05. It was likely that a cluster of highly shared sequence variants was a sequencing artifact.

The PCR had 60 Vbeta and 13 Jbeta primers. In the original analysis: The count from a later analysis was about 80 million unique TCR beta chains, about 9.9 million of them shared. Sequenced by immunoSEQ multiplex PCR; TCRdb stores in-frame clones only, minus some. V and J calls and clone size are given by that table; D and trimming were obtained from the DNA. This sample has under 150,000 clones, with around 72% found just once. Specimen: PBMCs. This sequence joins TRBV7-9 and TRBJ1-6; TRBD1 aligns across 9 bases. The TCR sequence derives from a human donor in good health. In nucleotides, the CDR3 is TGTGCCAGCAGGTCAGACAGGGGGAATAATTCACCTCTCCACTTT. It is translated as CASRSDRGNNSPLHF.